This TCR beta chain was captured in a study of beta chain features in type 1 diabetes. Regarding this clone: Antigen unknown.

Purity above 95% was achieved in all sorted populations. Study findings and constraints: Across all four CD4+ subsets, people with type 1 diabetes showed modestly shorter TCRB CDR3s.

The entirety of the isolated RNA underwent reverse transcription, so expressed TCRB transcripts were sequenced. Repertoires were generated with immunoSEQ multiplex PCR, while TCRdb's copy carries only in-frame clones and drops some. Altogether some 350,000 clones are present, over 8.5% being singletons, with the ten largest covering about 0.6%. CDR3 size: 16 residues. J lost 0 bases, V lost 4 bases, and 10 bases had no gene match. CDR1 and CDR2 from the germline V gene are SGDLS and YYNGEE. The chain is built from TRBV9 and TRBJ2-7, with 7 bases aligning to TRBD2. This receptor was taken from a man younger than 45 with type 1 diabetes. Sequencing was performed on central memory CD4+ T cells from blood. The CDR3 loop reads CASSPNPSGSSYEQYF. CDR3 DNA: TGTGCCAGCAGCCCTAATCCTAGCGGCAGCTCCTACGAGCAGTACTTC.